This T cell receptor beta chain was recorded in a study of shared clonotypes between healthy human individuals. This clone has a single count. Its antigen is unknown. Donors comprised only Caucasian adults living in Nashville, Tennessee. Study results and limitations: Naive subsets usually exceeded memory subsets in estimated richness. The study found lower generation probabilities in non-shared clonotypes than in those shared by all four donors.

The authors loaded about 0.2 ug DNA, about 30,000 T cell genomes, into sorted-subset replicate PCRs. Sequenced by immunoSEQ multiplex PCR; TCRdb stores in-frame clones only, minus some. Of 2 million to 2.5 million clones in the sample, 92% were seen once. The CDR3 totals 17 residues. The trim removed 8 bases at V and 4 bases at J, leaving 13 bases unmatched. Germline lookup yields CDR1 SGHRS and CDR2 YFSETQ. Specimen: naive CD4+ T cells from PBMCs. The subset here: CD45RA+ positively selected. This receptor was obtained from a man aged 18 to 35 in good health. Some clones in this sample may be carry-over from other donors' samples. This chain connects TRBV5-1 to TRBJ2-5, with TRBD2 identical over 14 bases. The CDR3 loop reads CASITGGLAGGGETQYF. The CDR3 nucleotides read TGCGCCAGTATCACAGGAGGACTAGCGGGGGGAGGAGAGACCCAGTACTTC.